The clone carrying this TCR beta chain has at least ten counts. These data are taken from a study of regulatory T cells in long-lasting Graves disease. Documented time point: newly diagnosed GD, antithyroid drugs for less than 3 months. TCR sequences were obtained from RNA taken from PBMCs. CDR3 regions were amplified by Arm-PCR using iRepertoire HTBI primers to build TCR beta libraries. In TCRdb, the multiplex PCR reads were re-called with MiXCR into one record per CDR3 protein. The table lists roughly 420,000 distinct CDR3 sequences, around 15% of them singletons. This CDR3 spans 13 amino acids. CDR1 is MNHEY and CDR2 is SMNVEV in the germline V gene (reference sequence). V was trimmed by 2 bases and J by 2 bases, leaving 7 bases between them. This sample was also put to use in a study of T cells in Graves' hyperthyroidism and ophthalmopathy. As reported in that work: The study left out patients who had uncontrolled infection, other autoimmune disease, pregnancy or lactation.

The sample consisted of peripheral blood mononuclear cells (PBMCs), taken at new diagnosis, from a patient treated with antithyroid drugs. The V gene is TRBV27, the J gene TRBJ2-7; D unclear. This clonotype was obtained from a woman in her 30s with Graves disease. In nucleotides, the CDR3 is TGTGCCAGCAGTTTAGCATCGGCCTACGAGCAGTACTTC. Its protein product is CASSLASAYEQYF.